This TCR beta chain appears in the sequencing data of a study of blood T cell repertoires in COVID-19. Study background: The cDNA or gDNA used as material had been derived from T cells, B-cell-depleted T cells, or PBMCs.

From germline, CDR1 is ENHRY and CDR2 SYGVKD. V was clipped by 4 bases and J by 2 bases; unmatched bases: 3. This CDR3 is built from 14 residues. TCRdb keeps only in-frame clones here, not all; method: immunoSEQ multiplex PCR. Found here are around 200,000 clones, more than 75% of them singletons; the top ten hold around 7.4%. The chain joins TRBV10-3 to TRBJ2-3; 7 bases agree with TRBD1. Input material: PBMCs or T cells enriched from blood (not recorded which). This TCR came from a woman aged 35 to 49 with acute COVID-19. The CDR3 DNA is TGTGCCATCAGTGCCGGGACAGACACAGATACGCAGTATTTT. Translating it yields CAISAGTDTDTQYF.